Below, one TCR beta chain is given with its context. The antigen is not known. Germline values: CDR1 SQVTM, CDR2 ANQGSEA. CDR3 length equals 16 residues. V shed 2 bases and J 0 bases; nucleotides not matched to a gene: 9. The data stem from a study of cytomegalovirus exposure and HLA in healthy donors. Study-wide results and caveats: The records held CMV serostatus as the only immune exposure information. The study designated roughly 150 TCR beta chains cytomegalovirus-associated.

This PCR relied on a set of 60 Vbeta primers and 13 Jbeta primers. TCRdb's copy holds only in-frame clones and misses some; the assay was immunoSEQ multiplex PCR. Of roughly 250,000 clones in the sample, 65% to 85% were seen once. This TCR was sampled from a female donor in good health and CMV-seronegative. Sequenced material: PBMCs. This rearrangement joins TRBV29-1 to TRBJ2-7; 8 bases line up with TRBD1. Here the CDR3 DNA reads TGCAGCGTTGAATCCCCTGCAGGGGGCCTCTCCTACGAGCAGTACTTC. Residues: CSVESPAGGLSYEQYF.